The subject of this entry is one T cell receptor beta chain. Germline CDR1 and CDR2: SGHRS and YFSETQ. The CDR3 sequence is 16 residues long. Trimming at V came to 0 bases and at J to 4 bases, leaving 5 bases not matched to a gene. These data are taken from a study of blood T cell repertoires in COVID-19. Only in-frame clones appear in the TCRdb table, and some are missing; sequencing was by immunoSEQ multiplex PCR. Of 300,000 to 400,000 clones detected, approximately 88% appear once; the ten largest clones hold around 9.9%. The sequence came from a man aged 25 to 45 with COVID-19, enrolled during active disease. Sequenced: peripheral blood. The chain carries TRBV5-1 and TRBJ2-3, with TRBD2 identical over 10 bases. DNA for the CDR3: TGCGCCAGCAGCTTGGTTAGCGGGGGGTATGCAGATACGCAGTATTTT. It codes for CASSLVSGGYADTQYF.